The 6 T cell receptor beta chains below come from one sample, sequenced in a study of T cell changes during pregnancy in multiple sclerosis. Produced via immunoSEQ multiplex PCR; TCRdb's table is partial and in-frame only. The table has tens of thousands of clones, over 90% seen once. This specimen consisted of peripheral blood, obtained after pregnancy. Receptor source: a female donor with multiple sclerosis, enrolled in a pregnancy study.

This chain connects TRBV5-1 to TRBJ2-5; 11 nucleotides align to TRBD2. Unmatched junction bases numbered 9, after V lost 7 bases and J lost 4 bases. Germline V lookup: CDR1 SGHRS, CDR2 YFSETQ. This CDR3 comprises 15 residues. CDR3 sequence reads: CASGLLAGEVETQYF. CDR3 in DNA: TGCGCCAGCGGGCTACTAGCGGGGGAGGTAGAGACCCAGTACTTC. Combining the CDR3 with reference TRBV5-1 and TRBJ2-5 gives the whole variable domain KAGVTQTPRYLIKTRGQQVTLSCSPISGHRSVSWYQQTPGQGLQFLFEYFSETQRNKGNFPGRFSGRQFSNSRSEMNVSTLELGDSALYLCASGLLAGEVETQYFGPGTRLLVL.

The chain has TRBV4-3 and TRBJ1-1, with D perhaps TRBD1 (5 bases). Trimming pared 4 bases from V and 4 bases from J, leaving 10 bases between. The CDR3 has 13 residues. Germline CDR1 reads LGHNA; CDR2 reads YSLEER. CDR3 sequence reads: CASSRRQGTEAFF. DNA of the CDR3: TGCGCCAGCAGCCGACGCCAGGGCACTGAAGCTTTCTTT.

The V gene is TRBV30, the J gene TRBJ2-5; 7 bases map to TRBD2. The CDR3 length is 14 residues. The J segment lost 5 bases and the V segment lost 2 bases, leaving 8 bases of the junction unmatched. CDR1 is GTSNPN, CDR2 SVGIG, per germline (reference sequence). CDR3 DNA: TGTGCCTGGAGTCCAGGCGGGGGTGGGGAGACCCAGTACTTC. This encodes CAWSPGGGGETQYF.

The chain links TRBV5-1 to TRBJ2-1; 7 bases map to TRBD2. This CDR3 comprises 14 residues. The germline V gene has CDR1 SGHRS and CDR2 YFSETQ. Trimming cost V 4 bases and J 7 bases; bases outside gene matches: 8. CDR3 in DNA: TGCGCCAGCAGCCCCCAGCGGGGTGGGAATGAGCAGTTCTTC. Translating gives CASSPQRGGNEQFF.

V is TRBV2 and J is TRBJ1-1; perhaps TRBD1 as D (6 bases). CDR1 and CDR2 from the germline V gene are SNHLY and FYNNEI. This CDR3 spans 14 amino acids. Trimming removed 4 bases at V and 5 bases at J, with 14 bases between. CDR3 protein: CASSVYRDRTEAFF. The CDR3 DNA follows: TGTGCCAGCAGTGTCTACAGGGATCGGACTGAAGCTTTCTTT.

The chain joins TRBV6-4 to TRBJ1-1; possibly TRBD1 for D (5 bases). V lost 4 bases and J 6 bases, leaving 15 bases between the germline ends. Germline CDR1 MRHNA, CDR2 SNTAGT. The CDR3 covers 14 residues. The CDR3 region is CASSVGASDAEAFF. The CDR3 bases are TGTGCCAGCAGTGTAGGGGCGAGCGACGCTGAAGCTTTCTTT.